This passage covers 27 T cell receptor beta chains from one sample sequenced in a study of CD8 T cells in Susac syndrome. Random hexamers were used to reverse transcribe an amount of about 0.45 to 1 ug RNA. TCRdb itself ran the immunoSEQ multiplex PCR reads through MiXCR, one entry per CDR3 protein. The top ten clones hold 0.093% of a sample with about 200,000 distinct CDR3 sequences, about 95% of them seen once. Source material: CD4+ T cells from PBMCs. The origin of the receptors is a human donor with multiple sclerosis.

The chain employs TRBV6-6 and TRBJ1-1, with D perhaps matching TRBD1 (5 bases). Trimming removed 7 bases from V and 7 bases from J, with 13 bases in between. The length of the CDR3 is 12 residues. Germline lookup yields CDR1 MNHNY and CDR2 SVGAGI (reference sequence). The CDR3, as DNA: TGTGCCAGCACCAGACAGAGCTATGAAGCTTTCTTT. Translated, it gives CASTRQSYEAFF.

V is TRBV7-2 and J is TRBJ2-7; D ambiguous. The CDR3 has 14 residues. The germline V gene encodes CDR1 SGHTA and CDR2 FQGNSA. V was clipped by 1 base and J by 1 base, with 8 bases between them. The CDR3 here is CASSLGYGSYEQYF. The DNA of the CDR3 is TGTGCCAGCAGCTTAGGGTACGGGTCCTACGAGCAGTACTTC.

The chain recombines TRBV30 with TRBJ2-1; D unresolved. CDR3 length: 12 residues. Trimming left V 1 base short and J 6 bases short, with 7 bases between. CDR1 GTSNPN and CDR2 SVGIG come from the germline V gene (reference sequence). CDR3 sequence reads: CAWSGIGNEQFF. The CDR3 nucleotides read TGTGCCTGGAGTGGTATTGGCAATGAGCAGTTCTTC.

The sample holds one count of this clonotype. V gene TRBV5-1 combines with J gene TRBJ2-7; either TRBD1 or TRBD2 may fit D (5 bases each). Per the germline V gene, CDR1 is SGHRS and CDR2 is YFSETQ. The CDR3 extends over 14 amino acids. V lost 4 bases to trimming and J lost 5 bases, with 16 bases between them. The CDR3 DNA reads TGCGCCAGCAGCATGGGACCGTCCACGGACGAGCAGTACTTC. This codes for CASSMGPSTDEQYF.

The genes are TRBV5-1 and TRBJ2-1; D is unresolved. The CDR3 sequence is 13 residues long. Trimming cost V 1 base and J 5 bases, with 7 bases left between them. Germline lookup yields CDR1 SGHRS and CDR2 YFSETQ. The CDR3 DNA reads TGCGCCAGCAGCTTGACTTCGAACAATGAGCAGTTCTTC. This gives the protein CASSLTSNNEQFF.

The rearrangement joins TRBV7-3 to TRBJ2-1; D unclear. The CDR3 is 13 amino acids. Germline CDR1 reads SGHTA; CDR2 reads FQGTGA. V lost 0 bases to trimming and J lost 9 bases, with 9 bases between them. CDR3 nucleotides: TGTGCCAGCAGCTTAACTGGTATTGGTGAGCAGTTCTTC. It translates to CASSLTGIGEQFF.

The chain combines TRBV5-4 with TRBJ2-7; D gene unclear. The germline gives CDR1 SGHNT, CDR2 YYREEE (reference sequence). CDR3 length equals 13 residues. Trimming pared 0 bases from V and 4 bases from J, leaving 8 bases between. The DNA of the CDR3 is TGTGCCAGCAGCTTGGCCACAGAGTACGAGCAGTACTTC. It yields the protein CASSLATEYEQYF.

A single count supports this clonotype. The J gene is TRBJ2-3, the V gene TRBV24-1; D may be TRBD2 (6 bases). The CDR3 has 13 residues. Germline values: CDR1 KGHDR, CDR2 SFDVKD. Trimming cost V 3 bases and J 8 bases, with 11 bases left between them. For the CDR3, the DNA is TGTGCCACCAGTGATCAGGGACTGGGTACGCAGTATTTT. Residues: CATSDQGLGTQYF.

The J gene is TRBJ1-1, the V gene TRBV27; 9 bases map to TRBD1. The CDR3 is 15 amino acids. Germline-derived CDR1 and CDR2 are MNHEY and SMNVEV (reference sequence). V lost 6 bases and J lost 1; bases outside the gene matches: 6. The CDR3: CASRKQGAPNTEAFF. The CDR3 DNA reads TGTGCCAGCAGAAAACAGGGGGCTCCGAACACTGAAGCTTTCTTT.

This chain links TRBV12-5 with TRBJ2-3; 8 bases are shared with TRBD2. The CDR3 extends over 15 amino acids. The trim removed 5 bases at V and 7 bases at J, leaving 11 bases unmatched. Germline V gene sequence: CDR1 LGHNT, CDR2 FRNRAP. The CDR3 here is CASGPGLAGWYTQYF. Written as DNA, the CDR3 is TGTGCTAGTGGTCCCGGTTTAGCGGGATGGTATACGCAGTATTTT. Looking up the rest from reference TRBV12-5 and TRBJ2-3 gives the full variable domain: DARVTQTPRHKVTEMGQEVTMRCQPILGHNTVFWYRQTMMQGLELLAYFRNRAPLDDSGMPKDRFSAEMPDATLATLKIQPSEPRDSAVYFCASGPGLAGWYTQYFGPGTRLTVL.

The chain uses TRBV30 and TRBJ1-2; the D gene is possibly TRBD1 (6 bases). The V gene's germline CDR1 is GTSNPN and CDR2 SVGIG (reference sequence). V lost 1 base to trimming and J lost 7 bases, with 13 bases between them. The CDR3 length is 13 residues. For the CDR3, the DNA is TGTGCCTGGAGTGGCGGGGGGCTTTTTGGCTACACCTTC. It specifies CAWSGGGLFGYTF.

The CDR3 coding sequence is TGCAGTGCTAGATACTCGGGACAGGGTAACAATGAGCAGTTCTTC. Its protein product is CSARYSGQGNNEQFF. The chain employs TRBV20-1 and TRBJ2-1; 9 nucleotides match TRBD1. V shed 2 bases, J shed 5 bases, and the junction held 7 bases outside the gene matches. The CDR3 is 15 amino acids. CDR1 and CDR2 (germline): DFQATT, SNEGSKA (reference sequence).

The chain employs TRBV30 and TRBJ2-1; TRBD2 agrees at 10 bases. Looked up from germline, CDR1 is GTSNPN and CDR2 is SVGIG (reference sequence). Losses at the gene ends were 3 bases for V and 10 bases for J; bases not matched to a gene: 9. The CDR3 consists of 14 residues. In nucleotides, the CDR3 is TGTGCCTGGAGCGAGACTAGCGGGTTGGGAGAGCAGTTCTTC. It specifies CAWSETSGLGEQFF.

This clonotype was counted a single time. This chain joins TRBV11-2 and TRBJ1-1; D unresolved. CDR3 length equals 13 residues. Germline V gene sequence: CDR1 SGHAT, CDR2 FQNNGV. V dropped 5 bases and J dropped 6 bases, with 13 bases sitting between them. CDR3 amino acids: CASSPGSRAEAFF. The CDR3 coding sequence is TGTGCCAGCAGCCCCGGGTCCCGGGCTGAAGCTTTCTTT.

V usage is TRBV15 and J usage is TRBJ1-5; the match to TRBD1 covers 7 bases. This CDR3 contains 15 residues. Per germline, CDR1 LNHNV and CDR2 YYDKDF (reference sequence). V lost 3 bases, J lost 11 bases, and 13 bases stayed unmatched. CDR3 DNA: TGTGCCACCAGCAGTGCACCTGGGACAGTCTCTGCCCAGCATTTT. This codes for CATSSAPGTVSAQHF.

This rearrangement joins TRBV29-1 to TRBJ2-3, with D tentatively TRBD1 (6 bases). Germline V gene data show CDR1 as SQVTM and CDR2 as ANQGSEA. The CDR3 consists of 14 residues. V was clipped by 7 bases and J by 5 bases, with 19 bases between them. Here the CDR3 reads CSGTPGASRDTQYF. CDR3 DNA: TGCAGCGGCACGCCAGGGGCCTCAAGAGATACGCAGTATTTT.

The chain links TRBV18 to TRBJ2-1; D is uncertain. V lost 1 base and J lost 7, with 8 bases in between. The germline V gene encodes CDR1 KGHSH and CDR2 LQKENI. The CDR3 contains 13 residues. In DNA, the CDR3 is TGTGCCAGCTCACCACAAGGGTGGAATGAGCAGTTCTTC. It encodes CASSPQGWNEQFF.

The genes are TRBV3-1 and TRBJ2-3, with 12 bases lining up with TRBD2. Germline V gives CDR1 LGHDT, CDR2 YNNKEL (reference sequence). The J segment lost 2 bases and the V segment lost 4 bases, leaving 1 base of the junction unmatched. This CDR3 has 15 residues. CDR3 in DNA: TGTGCCAGCAGCCGACTAGCGGGGGTCACAGATACGCAGTATTTT. Translating it yields CASSRLAGVTDTQYF.

The V call is TRBV30, the J call TRBJ2-7; 9 bases are a match to TRBD1. Losses at the gene ends were 1 base for V and 4 bases for J; bases not matched to a gene: 8. The germline V gene encodes CDR1 GTSNPN and CDR2 SVGIG (reference sequence). There are 15 residues in the CDR3. The CDR3 loop reads CAWSAGDRVFYEQYF. The CDR3 DNA is TGTGCCTGGAGTGCTGGGGACAGGGTATTTTACGAGCAGTACTTC.

This clonotype was recorded only once. The chain has TRBV30 and TRBJ2-3; no firm D call. The CDR3 covers 13 residues. Germline CDR1 is GTSNPN and CDR2 is SVGIG (reference sequence). V lost 1 base to trimming and J lost 0 bases, with 5 bases between them. CDR3 sequence: CAWSAGSTDTQYF. The CDR3 DNA follows: TGTGCCTGGAGTGCAGGTAGCACAGATACGCAGTATTTT.

This sequence joins TRBV20-1 and TRBJ2-1; D is unresolved. Germline V lookup: CDR1 DFQATT, CDR2 SNEGSKA (reference sequence). V was cut by 6 bases and J by 4 bases, with 7 bases left in between. The CDR3 loop spans 11 amino acids. As DNA, the CDR3 is TGCAGTGCCGGGTGGTACAATGAGCAGTTCTTC. It is translated as CSAGWYNEQFF.

The rearrangement uses TRBV24-1 and TRBJ1-5, with D tentatively TRBD1 (6 bases). The CDR3 is 13 residues long. Germline V gene lookup returns CDR1 KGHDR and CDR2 SFDVKD. V shed 7 bases and J shed 7 bases, with 13 bases lying between them. Here the CDR3 reads CATSSQGMQPQHF. Written as DNA, the CDR3 is TGTGCCACCAGCAGTCAGGGGATGCAGCCCCAGCATTTT.

V and J are TRBV2 and TRBJ2-7; no reliable D call. Trimming stripped 5 bases from V and 1 base from J, with 9 bases between. Germline V lookup: CDR1 SNHLY, CDR2 FYNNEI. CDR3 length equals 13 residues. CDR3 in amino acids: CASSSSRSYEQYF. DNA of the CDR3: TGTGCCAGCAGTTCCAGCAGATCCTACGAGCAGTACTTC.

DNA of the CDR3: TGTGCCAGCAGCTTAGATGCGAGTGGGGCTGGTGAGCAGTTCTTC. Translation: CASSLDASGAGEQFF. V usage is TRBV7-6 and J usage is TRBJ2-1, with D possibly matching TRBD1 (5 bases). Looked up from germline, CDR1 is SGHVS and CDR2 is FNYEAQ. V was clipped by 1 base and J by 9 bases, with 16 bases between them. The CDR3 is 15 residues long.

This sequence joins TRBV5-1 and TRBJ2-1; 14 nucleotides line up with TRBD2. The CDR3 runs to 16 residues. CDR1 is SGHRS and CDR2 is YFSETQ in the germline V gene. The V gene end was trimmed by 4 bases and the J gene end by 5 bases; junction bases not matched to a gene: 5. CDR3 DNA: TGCGCCAGCAGCCTCGGACTAGCGGGAGGCCACAATGAGCAGTTCTTC. This encodes CASSLGLAGGHNEQFF.

The V call is TRBV7-2, the J call TRBJ2-7; D possibly matches TRBD1 or TRBD2 (7 bases each). Trimming shortened V by 5 bases and J by 2 bases, and 16 bases separated the two germline ends. This CDR3 is built from 15 residues. Germline CDR1 reads SGHTA; CDR2 reads FQGNSA. The CDR3 region is CASSVGGGRAYEQYF. CDR3 nucleotides: TGTGCCAGCAGCGTAGGGGGCGGGAGAGCCTACGAGCAGTACTTC.

V gene TRBV5-6 combines with J gene TRBJ1-5; unclear D gene. V lost 1 base and J 2 bases, leaving 13 bases between the germline ends. This CDR3 is built from 16 residues. Germline loops: CDR1 SGHDT, CDR2 YYEEEE. The CDR3 is CASSLLGPTGNQPQHF. The DNA of the CDR3 is TGTGCCAGCAGCTTGTTGGGTCCGACGGGCAATCAGCCCCAGCATTTT.